A single sample gave rise to the 32 T cell receptor beta chains below, sequenced in a study of T-cell memory formation after mild COVID-19. In TCRdb, the 5' RACE reads were re-called with MiXCR into one record per CDR3 protein. This table has 250,000 to 300,000 distinct CDR3 sequences, about a sixth appearing once. Sequencing was carried out using PBMCs or a T cell subset sorted from them (not recorded which). These receptors originate from a man between 18 and 35 years old who had mild COVID-19 (a few samples of this study predate the infection). Cell type and time point are not known.

V and J are TRBV5-1 and TRBJ2-7; the match to TRBD1 covers 7 bases. CDR1 and CDR2 (germline): SGHRS, YFSETQ. The trim removed 0 bases at V and 7 bases at J, leaving 4 bases unmatched. This CDR3 is 13 amino acids long. The CDR3 sequence is CASSLEGANEQYV. In nucleotides, the CDR3 is TGCGCCAGCAGCTTGGAGGGGGCGAATGAGCAGTACGTC.

J is TRBJ1-1 and V is TRBV7-9, with D unresolved. Germline V gene sequence: CDR1 SEHNR, CDR2 FQNEAQ (reference sequence). The CDR3 runs 13 residues. V lost 8 bases and J lost 1, with 11 bases in between. DNA for the CDR3: TGTGCCAGCCAGTTGCCGTCGAACACTGAAGCTTTCTTT. It codes for CASQLPSNTEAFF.

This clonotype was seen more than once but under ten times. The rearrangement links TRBV5-1 to TRBJ2-3; D may be TRBD1 (6 bases). The CDR3 runs 15 residues. Trimming took off 0 bases at V and 2 bases at J, with 10 bases between the two ends. Germline V CDR1 and CDR2: SGHRS, YFSETQ. The CDR3 loop is CASSLDRVLTDTQYF. CDR3 coding DNA: TGCGCCAGCAGCTTGGACAGGGTCCTCACAGATACGCAGTATTTT.

The sample holds many counts of this clonotype. The genes are TRBV7-2 and TRBJ2-3, with D possibly matching TRBD2 (5 bases). The CDR3 runs 13 residues. Looked up from germline, CDR1 is SGHTA and CDR2 is FQGNSA. V lost 5 bases and J 3 bases, leaving 9 bases between the germline ends. The CDR3 here is CASSPGGTDTQYF. The DNA for the CDR3 is TGTGCCAGCAGCCCGGGCGGGACAGATACGCAGTATTTT.

V usage is TRBV9 and J usage is TRBJ1-2; D perhaps matches TRBD1 (5 bases). Germline lookup yields CDR1 SGDLS and CDR2 YYNGEE. The germline V and J ends were trimmed by 0 bases and 4 bases, with 10 bases remaining between them. This CDR3 region has 14 residues. The CDR3 loop reads CASSVEGTAYGYTF. The CDR3 DNA reads as TGTGCCAGCAGCGTAGAAGGGACGGCCTATGGCTACACCTTC.

This chain links TRBV3-1 with TRBJ2-5; D ambiguous. V lost 9 bases, J lost 3 bases, and 14 bases lay in between. The CDR3 is made up of 13 amino acids. Germline CDR1 LGHDT, CDR2 YNNKEL (reference sequence). The CDR3 nucleotides are TGTGCCAGTAGGGCGTGGGCAGAAGAGACCCAGTACTTC. It yields the protein CASRAWAEETQYF.

This chain's CDR3 is CASSPIAGSSSYNEQFF. CDR3 DNA: TGTGCCAGCAGCCCGATAGCGGGGTCGAGCTCCTACAATGAGCAGTTCTTC. The V call is TRBV7-2, the J call TRBJ2-1; TRBD2 matches at 8 bases. The CDR3 loop spans 17 amino acids. Germline lookup yields CDR1 SGHTA and CDR2 FQGNSA. V lost 5 bases, J lost 0 bases, and 9 bases stayed unmatched.

This clonotype was seen a few times. V is TRBV7-2 and J is TRBJ2-5, with 13 bases that match TRBD2. V lost 1 base and J lost 4; bases outside the gene matches: 6. Germline loops: CDR1 SGHTA, CDR2 FQGNSA. CDR3 length: 17 amino acids. The CDR3 sequence: CASSLGVRLAGGETQYF. CDR3 DNA: TGTGCCAGCAGCTTAGGGGTGCGACTAGCGGGGGGAGAGACCCAGTACTTC.

This clonotype came up many times. The chain carries TRBV20-1 and TRBJ2-5; 11 bases are a match to TRBD2. There are 15 residues in the CDR3. Germline V gives CDR1 DFQATT, CDR2 SNEGSKA (reference sequence). Losses at the gene ends were 3 bases for V and 7 bases for J; bases not matched to a gene: 10. The CDR3 bases are TGCAGTGCTAGCCCTTCTAGCGGGGGGCCATCGACCCAGTACTTC. Protein: CSASPSSGGPSTQYF.

The chain couples TRBV11-2 to TRBJ2-5; 8 positions match TRBD2. The CDR3 totals 15 residues. Germline V gene sequence: CDR1 SGHAT, CDR2 FQNNGV. V shed 5 bases and J 2 bases; nucleotides not matched to a gene: 7. This CDR3 reads CASSPTPGGQETQYF. The DNA of the CDR3 is TGTGCCAGCAGCCCCACTCCGGGGGGGCAAGAGACCCAGTACTTC.

This clonotype was found a few times. V and J are TRBV6-2 or TRBV6-3 and TRBJ2-1, with a weak D call TRBD2 (7 bases). V lost 3 bases and J lost 7, with 13 bases in between. Germline V gene data show CDR1 as MNHEY and CDR2 as SVGEGT. The CDR3 spans 14 residues. The CDR3 bases are TGTGCCAGCAGTTATCCACAGGGAGGGAATGAGCAGTTCTTC. It translates to CASSYPQGGNEQFF.

The rearrangement links TRBV7-2 to TRBJ1-1, with 8 bases that match TRBD1. After removal of 8 bases from V and 3 bases from J, the junction contained 5 bases not matched to a gene. This CDR3 has 13 amino acids. Germline CDR1 and CDR2: SGHTA and FQGNSA. The CDR3, as DNA: TGTGCCAGCGGGTTGACAGGGGACACTGAAGCTTTCTTT. Amino acid sequence: CASGLTGDTEAFF.

The CDR3 region has the DNA TGTGCCAGCAAGTCCTGGATATCAGGCTACACCTTC. Translation: CASKSWISGYTF. The genes are TRBV6-5 and TRBJ1-2; D is ambiguous. From germline, CDR1 is MNHEY and CDR2 SVGAGI. The CDR3 length is 12 residues. Trimming cost V 7 bases and J 8 bases, with 14 bases left between them.

This clonotype was seen ten or more times. The chain employs TRBV7-2 and TRBJ2-3; 11 bases match TRBD2. Germline CDR1 is SGHTA and CDR2 is FQGNSA. The trim removed 4 bases at V and 3 bases at J, leaving 3 bases unmatched. This CDR3 spans 15 amino acids. The CDR3 coding sequence is TGTGCCAGCAGCTATAGCGGGGGGGAGACAGATACGCAGTATTTT. This gives the protein CASSYSGGETDTQYF. Looking up the rest from reference TRBV7-2 and TRBJ2-3 gives the full variable domain: GAGVSQSPSNKVTEKGKDVELRCDPISGHTALYWYRQSLGQGLEFLIYFQGNSAPDKSGLPSDRFSAERTGGSVSTLTIQRTQQEDSAVYLCASSYSGGETDTQYFGPGTRLTVL.

V is TRBV2 and J is TRBJ1-3; D perhaps matches TRBD1 (5 bases). V was shortened by 8 bases and J by 0 bases, with 11 bases between the two germline ends. The CDR3 extends over 14 amino acids. CDR1 and CDR2 from the germline V gene are SNHLY and FYNNEI. The chain's CDR3 is CASGTVYSGNTIYF. CDR3 in DNA: TGTGCCAGCGGGACGGTCTACTCTGGAAACACCATATATTTT.

This rearrangement joins TRBV2 to TRBJ1-2, with TRBD1 matching 8 bases. The CDR3 sequence is 12 residues long. Germline V lookup: CDR1 SNHLY, CDR2 FYNNEI. The V segment lost 6 bases and the J segment 9 bases; nucleotides outside the gene matches: 6. Written as DNA, the CDR3 is TGTGCCAGCAGAGCGACAGGGGTCAGCTACACCTTC. Amino acid sequence: CASRATGVSYTF. The variable domain in full, completed from reference TRBV2 and TRBJ1-2, reads EPEVTQTPSHQVTQMGQEVILRCVPISNHLYFYWYRQILGQKVEFLVSFYNNEISEKSEIFDDQFSVERPDGSNFTLKIRSTKLEDSAMYFCASRATGVSYTFGSGTRLTVV.

The gene calls are TRBV6-1 and TRBJ1-6; D is unresolved. The germline V gene encodes CDR1 MNHNS and CDR2 SASEGT. Trimming pared 3 bases from V and 10 bases from J, leaving 7 bases between. This CDR3 has 12 amino acids. The CDR3 spells CASSDDPSPLHF. CDR3 bases: TGTGCCAGCAGTGACGACCCCTCACCCCTCCACTTT.

CDR3 DNA: TGTGCCAGCAGCATAGGACTAGCGGGGCTCTACGAGCAGTACTTC. Protein sequence: CASSIGLAGLYEQYF. The chain couples TRBV5-6 to TRBJ2-7; 12 bases align to TRBD2. Germline CDR1 reads SGHDT; CDR2 reads YYEEEE. Unmatched junction bases numbered 5, after V lost 4 bases and J lost 3 bases. There are 15 residues in the CDR3.

The V and J genes are TRBV20-1 and TRBJ2-1; tentatively, D is TRBD2 (7 bases). Germline loops: CDR1 DFQATT, CDR2 SNEGSKA (reference sequence). There are 17 residues in the CDR3. V was cut by 0 bases and J by 3 bases, with 18 bases left in between. Here the CDR3 DNA reads TGCAGTGCTAGAGATCTCTGGTCGGGGGGCGTCTACAATGAGCAGTTCTTC. Translation gives CSARDLWSGGVYNEQFF.

This clonotype was seen a handful of times. V gene TRBV6-6 combines with J gene TRBJ1-1; no clear D gene. The CDR3 is 12 residues long. Germline V CDR1 and CDR2: MNHNY, SVGAGI (reference sequence). V was cut by 6 bases and J by 5 bases, with 10 bases left in between. CDR3 protein: CASRSSGTEAFF. The CDR3 DNA follows: TGTGCCAGCAGGAGCAGCGGGACTGAAGCTTTCTTT.

This clonotype has ten or more counts. The V and J genes are TRBV6-6 and TRBJ1-2; 9 bases agree with TRBD1. Per germline, CDR1 MNHNY and CDR2 SVGAGI (reference sequence). This CDR3 has 14 amino acids. With V trimmed by 2 bases and J by 5 bases, 3 bases remained unmatched. For the CDR3, the DNA is TGTGCCAGCAGTTACACAGGGGGCGGGTATGGCTACACCTTC. Its translation: CASSYTGGGYGYTF.

Many counts were recorded for this clonotype. V is TRBV9 and J is TRBJ1-6, with D unclear. Germline V gene lookup returns CDR1 SGDLS and CDR2 YYNGEE. This CDR3 contains 14 residues. The V end lost 2 bases, the J end lost 8 bases, and 11 bases lay between the germline ends. The CDR3 sequence is CASSVDPLYSPLHF. CDR3 bases: TGTGCCAGCAGCGTTGACCCCCTATATTCACCCCTCCACTTT. Full variable domain (missing parts from reference TRBV9 and TRBJ1-6): DSGVTQTPKHLITATGQRVTLRCSPRSGDLSVYWYQQSLDQGLQFLIQYYNGEERAKGNILERFSAQQFPDLHSELNLSSLELGDSALYFCASSVDPLYSPLHFGNGTRLTVT.

There are a few counts of this clonotype. The chain has TRBV18 and TRBJ1-2, with 7 bases fitting TRBD1. The germline gives CDR1 KGHSH, CDR2 LQKENI. The CDR3 is 14 amino acids. V lost 6 bases, J lost 12 bases, and 16 bases stayed unmatched. The CDR3 coding sequence is TGTGCCAGCTCTCCGCCGGGACAGACCCCCTTTGACACCTTC. Translated, it gives CASSPPGQTPFDTF.

This chain links TRBV7-9 with TRBJ2-1; D is possibly TRBD1 or TRBD2 (6 bases each). CDR1 and CDR2 from the germline V gene are SEHNR and FQNEAQ (reference sequence). The CDR3 spans 16 residues. Trimming removed 5 bases from V and 6 bases from J, with 20 bases in between. The chain's CDR3 is CASSPSWQGRGNEQFF. CDR3 DNA: TGTGCCAGCAGCCCAAGTTGGCAGGGGCGGGGCAATGAGCAGTTCTTC.

This clonotype has more than one count but fewer than ten. The rearrangement links TRBV20-1 to TRBJ2-3; D unresolved. V lost 2 bases and J lost 3, with 24 bases in between. This CDR3 comprises 18 residues. Germline CDR1 and CDR2: DFQATT and SNEGSKA (reference sequence). Here the CDR3 DNA reads TGCAGTGCTAGAACCCCTTGGGTGACCCCGGAAGGAACAGATACGCAGTATTTT. Translating it yields CSARTPWVTPEGTDTQYF.

In this sample, this clonotype turned up many times. The CDR3 nucleotides read TGTGCCACCAGTGATCGGGCAGGGGCTTCAGATACGCAGTATTTT. Its protein product is CATSDRAGASDTQYF. This rearrangement joins TRBV24-1 to TRBJ2-3, with D possibly matching TRBD1 (6 bases). The CDR3 is made up of 15 amino acids. V lost 3 bases and J lost 4, with 13 bases in between. CDR1 KGHDR and CDR2 SFDVKD come from the germline V gene.

The V gene is TRBV7-6, the J gene TRBJ2-5; 7 bases line up with TRBD2. The CDR3 sequence is 15 residues long. V was clipped by 5 bases and J by 3 bases; unmatched bases: 9. Looked up from germline, CDR1 is SGHVS and CDR2 is FNYEAQ. DNA of the CDR3: TGTGCCAGCAGCCGGGGGTATCGGGGGGAAGAGACCCAGTACTTC. Translating it yields CASSRGYRGEETQYF. The full variable domain, completed using reference TRBV7-6 and TRBJ2-5, is GAGVSQSPRYKVTKRGQDVALRCDPISGHVSLYWYRQALGQGPEFLTYFNYEAQQDKSGLPNDRFSAERPEGSISTLTIQRTEQRDSAMYRCASSRGYRGEETQYFGPGTRLLVL.

V gene TRBV21-1 combines with J gene TRBJ2-7; the D segment call TRBD1 is taken from the table without a DNA check. TRBV21-1 is designated a pseudogene. The CDR3 is 11 amino acids. The CDR3 sequence: CATRDRREQYV. Written as DNA, the CDR3 is TGTGCCACGCGGGACAGAAGGGAGCAGTACGTC.

In this sample, this clonotype turned up many times. The chain combines TRBV28 with TRBJ2-2, with D unclear. Per germline, CDR1 MDHEN and CDR2 SYDVKM. Deletions cut 3 bases from V and 5 bases from J, with 13 bases between. The CDR3 extends over 15 amino acids. Here the CDR3 reads CASSLGSIQTGELFF. The CDR3 DNA follows: TGTGCCAGCAGTTTGGGGTCTATCCAAACCGGGGAGCTGTTTTTT.

The rearrangement links TRBV4-3 to TRBJ1-1; TRBD1 is a possible D gene (6 bases). Trimming took 4 bases from V and 10 from J, leaving 13 bases between them. The CDR3 loop spans 12 amino acids. Germline V gives CDR1 LGHNA, CDR2 YSLEER. Written as DNA, the CDR3 is TGCGCCAGCAGCCGAGAGGGGGTAGCAGCTTTCTTT. It specifies CASSREGVAAFF.

This clonotype was seen only a few times. V usage is TRBV4-1 and J usage is TRBJ1-2, with TRBD1 matching 8 bases. Germline CDR1 is MGHRA and CDR2 is YSYEKL. The CDR3 runs 15 residues. The V segment lost 2 bases and the J segment 5 bases; nucleotides outside the gene matches: 7. For the CDR3, the DNA is TGCGCCAGCAGCCAACGGACAGGGTCCGGGTATGGCTACACCTTC. The encoded protein is CASSQRTGSGYGYTF.

This clonotype was seen a handful of times. This chain uses TRBV7-2 with TRBJ2-3; 7 bases align to TRBD1. Germline V lookup: CDR1 SGHTA, CDR2 FQGNSA. The ends lost 3 bases at V and 2 bases at J; junction bases unmatched: 5. The CDR3 has 15 residues. The CDR3 sequence is CASSFRGRPTDTQYF. The CDR3 DNA is TGTGCCAGCAGCTTTAGGGGGCGCCCCACAGATACGCAGTATTTT.